This TCR beta chain is drawn from a study of early T cells in non-severe SARS-CoV-2 infection (dated by TCRdb to the early 2020s). About the study as a whole: TCR sequencing used bulk RNA from unsorted whole blood, so alpha and beta chains could not be paired. Points the paper makes about the study in general: VDJdb matching was skewed toward anti-spike CD8 responses and likely underestimated virus-specific expansions, missing private and CD4 specificities.

This clonotype was seen repeatedly, ten times or more. No cognate antigen has been identified for it. Within one base of it there is no much larger clone, and no base qualities were kept. The junction shows trimming of 5 bases on V and 0 bases on J, plus 11 bases between the germline ends. The CDR3 contains 15 residues, cysteine and phenylalanine counted. This entry keeps only the CDR3 DNA: 45 bases, framed from base 1. Receptors were amplified or captured by 5' RACE. The data were produced on a NextSeq 500. To correct for sequencing error and PCR bias, the TCR library protocol tagged individual cDNA molecules with unique molecular identifiers. Sequencing covered both TCR alpha and beta chains, and within each sample the abundances of alpha and beta sequences were tightly co-correlated. In the authors' own workflow: V gene, J gene and CDR3 annotation of TCR sequences was performed with Decombinator V4. Expanded TCRs were defined as changing significantly between any two time points under a Poisson model with p below 0.0001. TCR abundances were normalised to the total number of TCRs sequenced per sample and were expressed as counts per million. TRAV1-2 paired with TRAJ12, TRAJ20 or TRAJ33 defined MAIT TCRs, while TRAV10 paired with TRAJ18 defined iNKT TCRs. A search of VDJdb, accessed on 1 November 2021, was run for TCRs annotated to CMV, EBV and SARS-CoV-2, with TCRs annotated for multiple antigens excluded. TCRdb applied fastp at Q25 and MiXCR to the public reads, then kept only in-frame beta chains. Every entry covers one CDR3 protein and lists the most common genes and DNA from its rows. TCRdb's processing, not the authors', yielded these V and J calls. The sample contains fewer than 110,000 distinct CDR3 sequences, around 10% of them found a single time. Approximately 7.3% of the sample belongs to the ten largest clones.

A case-control design nested within a healthcare worker cohort in London, UK, was used, with weekly nasopharyngeal swab PCR tests and blood sampling performed. Between 23 and 31 March 2020, the week of the UK lockdown, healthcare workers were enrolled and then followed up weekly for as long as 16 weeks. This chain joins TRBV12-3 or TRBV12-4 to TRBJ2-4; the D region possibly corresponds to TRBD2 (6 bases align). The source of this sequence is an adult who was a healthcare worker with PCR-confirmed SARS-CoV-2 infection or an uninfected control (not recorded which). The specimen sequenced was whole blood. At the DNA level, the sequence is TGTGCCAGCAGTCGACGGGACTCAGCCAAAAACATTCAGTACTTC. It translates to CASSRRDSAKNIQYF.